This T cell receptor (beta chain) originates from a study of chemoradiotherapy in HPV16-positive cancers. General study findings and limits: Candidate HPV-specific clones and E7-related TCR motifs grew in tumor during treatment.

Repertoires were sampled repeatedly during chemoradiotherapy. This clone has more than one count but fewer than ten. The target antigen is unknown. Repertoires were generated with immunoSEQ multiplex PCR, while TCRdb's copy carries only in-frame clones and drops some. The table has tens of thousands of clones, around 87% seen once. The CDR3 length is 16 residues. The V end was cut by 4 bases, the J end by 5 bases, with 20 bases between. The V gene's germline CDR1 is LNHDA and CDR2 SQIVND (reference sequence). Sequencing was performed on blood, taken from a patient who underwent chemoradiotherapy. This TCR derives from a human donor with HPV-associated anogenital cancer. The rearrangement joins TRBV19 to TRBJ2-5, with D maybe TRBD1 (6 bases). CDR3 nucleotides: TGTGCCAGTAGTAACCGAAGGACAGCCTCCAGGGAGACCCAGTACTTC. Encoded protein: CASSNRRTASRETQYF.